These T cell receptor beta chains were read from a single sample in a study of graft-versus-host responses after intestinal transplantation. The repertoire was sequenced with immunoSEQ multiplex PCR; TCRdb's copy has only in-frame clones and lacks some. The top ten clones hold less than 0.08% of a sample with some 100,000 clones, approximately 90% of them seen once. No antigen is known for these receptors. Sequenced here: unstimulated CD8+ T cells sorted from spleen or lymph node cells, sampled before transplant. The receptors were sampled from a human donor who was the organ donor for an intestinal transplant. Both conserved end residues are part of each CDR3. D genes are given only for firm matches. For some rows the clone size is stated as once, few or many, or as a class when expanded; others skip it.

D gene | clone size | J gene | V gene | CDR3 protein | CDR3 DNA
TRBD2 | . | TRBJ2-1 | TRBV9 | CASSRAGGPEGQFF | TGTGCCAGCAGCCGGGCGGGGGGCCCAGAGGGGCAGTTCTTC
. | . | TRBJ2-1 | TRBV27 | CASSFILSDEQFF | TGTGCCAGCAGTTTTATACTTTCGGATGAGCAGTTCTTC
. | . | TRBJ2-4 | TRBV27 | CASSPTAGQNIQYF | TGTGCCAGCAGTCCAACGGCAGGGCAAAACATTCAGTACTTC
. | . | TRBJ2-2 | TRBV9 | CASSVVWGDLKLGTGELFF | TGTGCCAGCAGCGTAGTGTGGGGGGACCTGAAATTGGGGACCGGGGAGCTGTTTTTT
. | once | TRBJ1-5 | TRBV7-6 | CASSATGSGQPQHF | TGTGCCAGCAGCGCTACAGGGTCCGGTCAGCCCCAGCATTTT
. | . | TRBJ1-5 | TRBV27 | CASSLKYSGGAPRPQHF | TGTGCCAGCAGTTTGAAATATTCTGGAGGGGCGCCGCGGCCCCAGCATTTT
. | few | TRBJ1-1 | TRBV6-6 | CASSYLGLEAFF | TGTGCCAGCAGTTACCTAGGACTTGAAGCTTTCTTT
. | . | TRBJ2-7 | TRBV19 | CASSISPGTSYEQYF | TGTGCCAGTAGTATATCCCCAGGAACTAGCTACGAGCAGTACTTC
TRBD1 | . | TRBJ1-5 | TRBV4-2 | CASSRDRGVNQPQHF | TGTGCCAGCAGCCGAGACAGGGGTGTCAATCAGCCCCAGCATTTT
. | . | TRBJ2-7 | TRBV19 | CASTAAGTYEQYF | TGTGCCAGTACCGCCGCCGGGACCTACGAGCAGTACTTC
TRBD2 | . | TRBJ2-1 | TRBV5-6 | CASSLAASGRNEQFF | TGTGCCAGCAGCTTGGCGGCTAGCGGGAGAAATGAGCAGTTCTTC
. | . | TRBJ1-5 | TRBV6-6 | CAGATGIVQPQHF | TGTGCCGGCGCTACAGGGATCGTCCAGCCCCAGCATTTT
. | . | TRBJ2-3 | TRBV5-1 | CASSADIPGADTQYF | TGCGCCAGCAGCGCGGACATCCCGGGCGCAGATACGCAGTATTTT
. | . | TRBJ2-2 | TRBV13 | CASYAGGKATGELFF | TGTGCCAGCTACGCCGGCGGGAAAGCCACCGGGGAGCTGTTTTTT
TRBD1 | once | TRBJ1-2 | TRBV7-3 | CASSSTGGTDYGYTF | TGTGCCAGCAGCTCGACAGGGGGAACAGACTATGGCTACACCTTC
TRBD2 | . | TRBJ2-1 | TRBV7-6 | CASSPSVGGAYNEQFF | TGTGCCAGCAGCCCCTCCGTCGGGGGGGCCTACAATGAGCAGTTCTTC